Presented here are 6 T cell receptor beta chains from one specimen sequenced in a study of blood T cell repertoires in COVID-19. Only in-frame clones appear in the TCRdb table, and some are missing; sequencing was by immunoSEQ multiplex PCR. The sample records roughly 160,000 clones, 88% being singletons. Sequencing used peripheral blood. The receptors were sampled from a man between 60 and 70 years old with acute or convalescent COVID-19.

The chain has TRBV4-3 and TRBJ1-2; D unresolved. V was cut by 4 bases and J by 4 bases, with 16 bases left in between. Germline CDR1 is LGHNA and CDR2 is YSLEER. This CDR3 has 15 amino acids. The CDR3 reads CASSLEAVGFYGYTF. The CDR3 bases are TGCGCCAGCAGCCTCGAGGCGGTAGGCTTCTATGGCTACACCTTC.

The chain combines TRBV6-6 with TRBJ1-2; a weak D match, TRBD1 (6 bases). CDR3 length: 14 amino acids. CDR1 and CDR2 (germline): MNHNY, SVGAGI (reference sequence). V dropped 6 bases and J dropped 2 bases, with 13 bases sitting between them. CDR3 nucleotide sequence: TGTGCCAGCAGGATACAGGGAGGGAACTATGGCTACACCTTC. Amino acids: CASRIQGGNYGYTF.

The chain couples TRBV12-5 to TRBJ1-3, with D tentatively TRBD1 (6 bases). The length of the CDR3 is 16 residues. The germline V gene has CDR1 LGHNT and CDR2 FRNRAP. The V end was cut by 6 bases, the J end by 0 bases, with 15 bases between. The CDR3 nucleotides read TGTGCTAGTGGAGACCACCAGGGGTACTCTGGAAACACCATATATTTT. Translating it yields CASGDHQGYSGNTIYF.

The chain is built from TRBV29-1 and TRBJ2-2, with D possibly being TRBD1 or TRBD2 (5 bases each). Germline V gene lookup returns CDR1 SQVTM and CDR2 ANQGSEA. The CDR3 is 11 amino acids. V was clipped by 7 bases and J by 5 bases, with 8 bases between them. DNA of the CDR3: TGCAGCGGGGGGAGAACCGGGGAGCTGTTTTTT. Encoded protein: CSGGRTGELFF.

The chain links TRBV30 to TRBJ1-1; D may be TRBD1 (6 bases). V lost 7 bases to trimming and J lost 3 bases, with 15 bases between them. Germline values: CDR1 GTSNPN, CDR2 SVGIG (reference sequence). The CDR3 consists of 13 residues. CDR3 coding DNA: TGTGCCTCAACAGGGTTTGGGGACACTGAAGCTTTCTTT. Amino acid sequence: CASTGFGDTEAFF.

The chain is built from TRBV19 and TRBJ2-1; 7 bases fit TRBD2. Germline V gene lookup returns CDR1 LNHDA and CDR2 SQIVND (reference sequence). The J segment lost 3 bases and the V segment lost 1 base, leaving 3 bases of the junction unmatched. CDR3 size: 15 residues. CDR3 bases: TGTGCCAGTAGTATAGGGGCTAGCGGCTACAATGAGCAGTTCTTC. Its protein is CASSIGASGYNEQFF.